This T cell receptor beta chain was sequenced for a study of blood T cells in healthy people across ages. Study-level findings and limits: PBMC samples, being unsorted, prevented any conclusive comparison of naive and antigen-experienced cells.

This clonotype was counted between two and nine times. Its matching antigen is unknown. It was with a sample-barcoded 5' primer and a J-beta primer mix that a second PCR of about 7 to 12 cycles was run. Via MiXCR, TCRdb re-called the 5' RACE reads, giving one row per CDR3 protein. The table has about 1 million distinct CDR3 sequences, over 35% seen once. This clonotype was obtained from a woman aged 55-69 years in good health. Sample: blood.

CDR3 in amino acids: CASSHRTGGSIQYF. CDR3 bases: TGTGCCAGCAGTCATAGGACAGGGGGCTCCATTCAGTACTTC. The chain uses TRBV28 and TRBJ2-4, with TRBD1 matching over 11 bases. The CDR3 covers 14 residues. Germline V gene sequence: CDR1 MDHEN, CDR2 SYDVKM. V was pared by 5 bases and J by 9 bases, with 6 bases of the junction left unmatched.